The 32 T cell receptor beta chains below all came from one sample that was sequenced in a study of cytomegalovirus exposure and HLA in healthy donors. Some clones are missing from TCRdb's copy, which holds only in-frame ones; the method was immunoSEQ multiplex PCR. The repertoire consists of 260,000 or so clones, with 90% occurring once and the leading ten covering under 4%. Specimen: PBMCs. The receptors were sampled from a woman in her twenties or thirties in good health and CMV-seronegative.

The CDR3 sequence is CASRGLAGDAGELFF. CDR3 bases: TGTGCCAGCAGGGGACTAGCGGGAGACGCCGGGGAGCTGTTTTTT. V gene TRBV6-1 combines with J gene TRBJ2-2; 14 bases agree with TRBD2. Per germline, CDR1 MNHNS and CDR2 SASEGT. V gave up 6 bases and J gave up 6 bases; unmatched junction bases: 3. This CDR3 contains 15 residues.

The chain is built from TRBV19 and TRBJ2-7; TRBD1 matches at 11 bases. Germline V gives CDR1 LNHDA, CDR2 SQIVND (reference sequence). V shed 6 bases, J shed 6 bases, and the junction held 4 bases outside the gene matches. This CDR3 spans 13 amino acids. CDR3 protein: CASSRDRGSEQYF. The CDR3 bases are TGTGCCAGTAGCCGGGACAGGGGGAGCGAGCAGTACTTC.

The rearrangement joins TRBV27 to TRBJ2-7; 8 bases are shared with TRBD2. This CDR3 has 16 residues. V shed 0 bases and J 0 bases; nucleotides not matched to a gene: 4. Germline assignment: CDR1 MNHEY and CDR2 SMNVEV (reference sequence). The CDR3 DNA reads TGTGCCAGCAGTTTATCCCCGGGACTAGACTCCTACGAGCAGTACTTC. This translates into CASSLSPGLDSYEQYF.

CDR3: CASSVATSGSYEQYF. Here the CDR3 DNA reads TGTGCCAGCAGCGTAGCTACTAGCGGCTCCTACGAGCAGTACTTC. The chain couples TRBV9 to TRBJ2-7; TRBD2 agrees at 8 bases. Germline V gene sequence: CDR1 SGDLS, CDR2 YYNGEE. After removal of 0 bases from V and 0 bases from J, the junction contained 2 bases not matched to a gene. The CDR3 is made up of 15 amino acids.

This rearrangement joins TRBV18 to TRBJ2-3; 13 bases align to TRBD2. CDR3 length equals 14 residues. From germline, CDR1 is KGHSH and CDR2 LQKENI. Trimming at V came to 8 bases and at J to 4 bases, leaving 3 bases not matched to a gene. CDR3 nucleotides: TGTGCCAGCCAACTAGCGGGAGGGTCAGATACGCAGTATTTT. This sequence encodes CASQLAGGSDTQYF.

The chain recombines TRBV28 with TRBJ2-7; D is perhaps TRBD2 (6 bases). The CDR3 extends over 14 amino acids. Germline V gene data show CDR1 as MDHEN and CDR2 as SYDVKM. V was trimmed by 3 bases and J by 6 bases, leaving 15 bases between them. This chain's CDR3 is CASSFNEISGEQYF. The CDR3 coding sequence is TGTGCCAGCAGTTTCAACGAGATTAGCGGCGAGCAGTACTTC. The whole variable domain, remainder taken from reference TRBV28 and TRBJ2-7, is DVKVTQSSRYLVKRTGEKVFLECVQDMDHENMFWYRQDPGLGLRLIYFSYDVKMKEKGDIPEGYSVSREKKERFSLILESASTNQTSMYLCASSFNEISGEQYFGPGTRLTVT.

The chain couples TRBV15 to TRBJ2-7; 9 bases match TRBD2. The V gene end was trimmed by 5 bases and the J gene end by 5 bases; junction bases not matched to a gene: 16. Germline loops: CDR1 LNHNV, CDR2 YYDKDF (reference sequence). The CDR3 covers 17 residues. In nucleotides, the CDR3 is TGTGCCACCAGCTTGCGGGACCCGGGACTAGCAGTCCACGAGCAGTACTTC. Amino acid sequence: CATSLRDPGLAVHEQYF.

The chain couples TRBV2 to TRBJ2-1; TRBD2 might be the D (7 bases). V was cut by 3 bases and J by 7 bases, with 22 bases left in between. The germline gives CDR1 SNHLY, CDR2 FYNNEI. This CDR3 has 17 residues. The CDR3 DNA sequence: TGTGCCAGCAGTGAGTCCGGTGGGGGCGGGAGTTGGAATGAGCAGTTCTTC. Translating gives CASSESGGGGSWNEQFF.

The chain joins TRBV7-2 to TRBJ1-4; weak D call: TRBD1 (6 bases). This CDR3 comprises 17 residues. Trimming left V 1 base short and J 0 bases short, with 12 bases between. CDR1 SGHTA and CDR2 FQGNSA come from the germline V gene. The CDR3, as DNA: TGTGCCAGCAGCTTAGGGCTGACAGGAGCAACTAATGAAAAACTGTTTTTT. Translation gives CASSLGLTGATNEKLFF.

This clone appeared a few times. The CDR3 here is CASSELSLGSSYEQYF. The DNA for the CDR3 is TGTGCCAGCAGTGAACTCAGTTTGGGGAGCTCCTACGAGCAGTACTTC. This rearrangement joins TRBV6-1 to TRBJ2-7; D may be TRBD2 (5 bases). Trimming removed 2 bases at V and 0 bases at J, with 14 bases between. The CDR3 is 16 amino acids. CDR1 is MNHNS, CDR2 SASEGT, per germline.

The V call is TRBV30, the J call TRBJ1-1; 10 bases are a match to TRBD1. The ends lost 2 bases at V and 7 bases at J; junction bases unmatched: 7. Germline lookup yields CDR1 GTSNPN and CDR2 SVGIG (reference sequence). This CDR3 spans 14 amino acids. The CDR3 DNA reads TGTGCCTGGAGTAGGGAGACAGGGGGCTTTGAAGCTTTCTTT. It is translated as CAWSRETGGFEAFF.

The V and J genes are TRBV7-3 and TRBJ2-2; possible D gene TRBD2, 5 bases. The V gene lost 5 bases and the J gene lost 4 bases, with 11 bases spanning the gap. The CDR3 sequence is 14 residues long. Germline V CDR1 and CDR2: SGHTA, FQGTGA. This CDR3 reads CASSMDSTTGELFF. In nucleotides, the CDR3 is TGTGCCAGCAGCATGGACTCGACCACCGGGGAGCTGTTTTTT.

The V and J genes are TRBV2 and TRBJ2-2; D is perhaps TRBD1 or TRBD2 (5 bases each). The V gene lost 5 bases and the J gene lost 6 bases, with 13 bases spanning the gap. Germline V lookup: CDR1 SNHLY, CDR2 FYNNEI. This CDR3 comprises 14 residues. The CDR3 nucleotides read TGTGCCAGCAGTCAGGGCCACGGGGCCGGGGAGCTGTTTTTT. Its translation: CASSQGHGAGELFF.

The J gene is TRBJ2-3, the V gene TRBV15; TRBD2 agrees at 7 bases. V gave up 0 bases and J gave up 5 bases; unmatched junction bases: 5. Looked up from germline, CDR1 is LNHNV and CDR2 is YYDKDF (reference sequence). The CDR3 length is 15 residues. The CDR3 reads CATSRDGGSGDTQYF. CDR3 DNA sequence: TGTGCCACCAGCAGAGATGGCGGGAGTGGAGATACGCAGTATTTT.

The sample holds a few counts of this clone. V is TRBV30 and J is TRBJ1-5; TRBD1 might be the D (5 bases). This CDR3 is built from 14 residues. Trimming removed 3 bases at V and 5 bases at J, with 14 bases between. Germline CDR1 and CDR2: GTSNPN and SVGIG (reference sequence). This CDR3 is CAWRISQGHQPQHF. The CDR3 nucleotides are TGTGCCTGGAGGATCTCTCAGGGACATCAGCCCCAGCATTTT.

The chain employs TRBV7-9 and TRBJ1-5, with D unclear. Trimming removed 3 bases at V and 4 bases at J, with 10 bases between. The CDR3 is 14 amino acids. In germline, CDR1 is SEHNR, CDR2 FQNEAQ (reference sequence). The CDR3 DNA sequence: TGTGCCAGCAGCTTCGACACCTTAAATCAGCCCCAGCATTTT. Its protein is CASSFDTLNQPQHF.

The chain is built from TRBV5-1 and TRBJ2-7; tentatively, D is TRBD1 or TRBD2 (5 bases each). CDR3 length: 16 amino acids. Germline loops: CDR1 SGHRS, CDR2 YFSETQ. Trimming removed 0 bases from V and 5 bases from J, with 18 bases in between. CDR3 coding DNA: TGCGCCAGCAGCTTGGCACGGGGCGCGGGTATCCACGAGCAGTACTTC. Its translation: CASSLARGAGIHEQYF.

This chain joins TRBV28 and TRBJ2-7, with 7 bases fitting TRBD2. Trimming took 2 bases from V and 0 from J; bases not matched to a gene: 7. CDR3 length equals 16 residues. From germline, CDR1 is MDHEN and CDR2 SYDVKM. The DNA of the CDR3 is TGTGCCAGCAGTTTAGGGGCTAGCGGTAGCTCCTACGAGCAGTACTTC. This translates into CASSLGASGSSYEQYF.

The chain recombines TRBV29-1 with TRBJ1-2; TRBD1 matches at 9 bases. Trimming at V came to 1 base and at J to 2 bases, leaving 5 bases not matched to a gene. CDR1 and CDR2 from the germline V gene are SQVTM and ANQGSEA. CDR3 length equals 15 residues. CDR3 bases: TGCAGCGTTGAAGGGGGGACAGGGCAGAACTATGGCTACACCTTC. Amino acid sequence: CSVEGGTGQNYGYTF.

In this sample, this clone turned up once. The chain links TRBV11-3 to TRBJ2-3, with 9 bases lining up with TRBD1. With 5 bases clipped from V and 4 bases from J, the junction kept 13 bases outside the gene matches. The CDR3 runs to 17 residues. Per germline, CDR1 SGHNT and CDR2 YENEEA. As DNA, the CDR3 is TGTGCCAGCAGCCGTCGGAGGACAGGGGTTCTCTCAGATACGCAGTATTTT. The encoded protein is CASSRRRTGVLSDTQYF.

Regarding this clone: A junction boundary mismatches the germline segment, possibly from a read error. The J gene is TRBJ1-3, the V gene TRBV6-6; the D is unclear. There are 15 residues in the CDR3. Germline V gives CDR1 MNHNY, CDR2 SVGAGI (reference sequence). In nucleotides, the CDR3 is TGTGCCAGCAGTTACTTCTCCAGCTCTGGAAGCACCATATATTTT. Protein sequence: CASSYFSSSGSTIYF.

The rearrangement joins TRBV7-2 to TRBJ1-2; TRBD1 matches 10 bases. V shed 4 bases, J shed 8 bases, and the junction held 16 bases outside the gene matches. The CDR3 contains 17 residues. Per germline, CDR1 SGHTA and CDR2 FQGNSA. The CDR3 is CASSSPKTGGNFGGYTF. The DNA for the CDR3 is TGTGCCAGCAGCTCCCCAAAGACAGGGGGCAATTTCGGAGGCTACACCTTC.

The chain has TRBV27 and TRBJ2-1; 7 bases agree with TRBD2. Germline V gives CDR1 MNHEY, CDR2 SMNVEV (reference sequence). V trimming: 3 bases; J trimming: 3 bases; junction bases outside the gene matches: 14. The CDR3 covers 18 residues. The CDR3 nucleotides are TGTGCCAGCAGTTTGAGCACGTTACCGGGAGGAGTCTACAATGAGCAGTTCTTC. Its translation: CASSLSTLPGGVYNEQFF.

The J gene is TRBJ2-7, the V gene TRBV19, with D tentatively TRBD2 (6 bases). CDR3 size: 15 residues. V lost 8 bases, J lost 5 bases, and 22 bases lay in between. Germline lookup yields CDR1 LNHDA and CDR2 SQIVND (reference sequence). The CDR3: CASRDSAGPRDEQYF. CDR3 in DNA: TGTGCCAGTCGGGATAGCGCGGGGCCGCGGGACGAGCAGTACTTC.

This chain uses TRBV11-3 with TRBJ2-1; 10 bases align to TRBD1. The CDR3 loop spans 15 amino acids. CDR1 and CDR2 (germline): SGHNT, YENEEA. J was trimmed by 7 bases and V by 4 bases; bases with no gene match: 7. For the CDR3, the DNA is TGTGCCAGCAGCTCCGGGACAGGGGAGACAAATGAGCAGTTCTTC. Protein sequence: CASSSGTGETNEQFF.

The chain carries TRBV29-1 and TRBJ2-2; no clear D. The CDR3 runs 13 residues. The germline V and J ends were trimmed by 6 bases and 4 bases, with 12 bases remaining between them. Germline-derived CDR1 and CDR2 are SQVTM and ANQGSEA. CDR3 sequence reads: CSVALGTTGELFF. Written as DNA, the CDR3 is TGCAGCGTAGCTCTGGGAACCACCGGGGAGCTGTTTTTT.

This chain connects TRBV5-6 to TRBJ2-3; 13 nucleotides align to TRBD2. Trimming cost V 6 bases and J 4 bases; bases outside gene matches: 8. The CDR3 sequence is 16 residues long. Germline CDR1 SGHDT, CDR2 YYEEEE. The CDR3 DNA reads as TGTGCCAGCACCCCCTGGACTAGCGGGAGTGCAGATACGCAGTATTTT. Translating it yields CASTPWTSGSADTQYF.

The chain joins TRBV27 to TRBJ1-2; D may be TRBD1 (6 bases). CDR1 and CDR2 from the germline V gene are MNHEY and SMNVEV (reference sequence). CDR3 length equals 15 residues. V shed 0 bases and J shed 2 bases, with 10 bases lying between them. CDR3 residues: CASSLSGGGNYGYTF. DNA for the CDR3: TGTGCCAGCAGTTTATCGGGGGGCGGCAACTATGGCTACACCTTC.

The V gene is TRBV4-2, the J gene TRBJ1-5, with TRBD1 matching over 7 bases. The CDR3 consists of 15 residues. V shed 1 base and J 2 bases; nucleotides not matched to a gene: 2. CDR1 and CDR2 from the germline V gene are LGHNA and YNFKEQ. CDR3 in DNA: TGTGCCAGCAGCCAAGGGACAGGTGGCAATCAGCCCCAGCATTTT. Translated: CASSQGTGGNQPQHF.

The genes are TRBV9 and TRBJ1-4, with D tentatively TRBD1 (6 bases). This CDR3 contains 15 residues. Looked up from germline, CDR1 is SGDLS and CDR2 is YYNGEE. The germline V and J ends were trimmed by 1 base and 3 bases, with 10 bases remaining between them. Here the CDR3 reads CASSVQGMPNEKLFF. The CDR3 DNA follows: TGTGCCAGCAGCGTACAGGGGATGCCTAATGAAAAACTGTTTTTT.

This chain links TRBV7-2 with TRBJ2-7; 10 nucleotides line up with TRBD2. Germline CDR1 SGHTA, CDR2 FQGNSA. J was trimmed by 2 bases and V by 5 bases; bases with no gene match: 3. The CDR3 sequence is 14 residues long. The CDR3 sequence is CASSQGLAPYEQYF. For the CDR3, the DNA is TGTGCCAGCAGCCAGGGACTAGCGCCCTACGAGCAGTACTTC.

V and J are TRBV7-3 and TRBJ1-1, with TRBD1 matching 9 bases. Germline V gene lookup returns CDR1 SGHTA and CDR2 FQGTGA. This CDR3 has 17 amino acids. Trimming removed 5 bases from V and 1 base from J; junction bases left unmatched: 11. The CDR3 reads CASSPGNRGRGNTEAFF. The CDR3 nucleotides read TGTGCCAGCAGCCCGGGGAACAGGGGGCGGGGGAACACTGAAGCTTTCTTT.